Shown below are 8 T cell receptor beta chains from a single sample sequenced in a study of cytomegalovirus exposure and HLA in healthy donors. It was with 60 Vbeta and 13 Jbeta primers that the PCR ran. Using immunoSEQ multiplex PCR, the repertoire was profiled, and TCRdb retains in-frame clones only, with some absent. In the table there are some 110,000 clones, roughly 15% of which are singletons. The sequenced material came from PBMCs. The receptor source for this set is a female donor in good health and CMV-seronegative.

The CDR3 spells CATSRDLAKYEQFF. DNA of the CDR3: TGTGCCACCAGCAGAGATCTAGCGAAATATGAGCAGTTCTTC. V is TRBV15 and J is TRBJ2-1; D perhaps matches TRBD2 (6 bases). The CDR3 is 14 residues long. V lost 0 bases and J 8 bases, leaving 11 bases between the germline ends. Germline V CDR1 and CDR2: LNHNV, YYDKDF (reference sequence).

This chain connects TRBV2 to TRBJ1-2; possible D gene TRBD1, 5 bases. V lost 4 bases and J lost 6, with 12 bases in between. The V gene's germline CDR1 is SNHLY and CDR2 FYNNEI. The CDR3 has 13 residues. CDR3 DNA: TGTGCCAGCAGTGTAGGACATTTTCATGGCTACACCTTC. Translating it yields CASSVGHFHGYTF.

This sequence joins TRBV28 and TRBJ1-5, with TRBD1 as a possible D gene (6 bases). V lost 4 bases, J lost 1 base, and 14 bases lay in between. The CDR3 length is 16 residues. Germline CDR1 reads MDHEN; CDR2 reads SYDVKM. In DNA form, the CDR3 reads TGTGCCAGCAGTTCTCCAGGGGAGGGGAGCAATCAGCCCCAGCATTTT. This sequence encodes CASSSPGEGSNQPQHF.

This clone was counted between two and nine times. The chain recombines TRBV5-6 with TRBJ2-7; 11 bases are a match to TRBD2. With 0 bases clipped from V and 5 bases from J, the junction kept 13 bases outside the gene matches. Germline loops: CDR1 SGHDT, CDR2 YYEEEE. The CDR3 sequence is 18 residues long. In DNA, the CDR3 is TGTGCCAGCAGCTTGGTCGCTAGACTAGCGGGGTCCTTCAACGAGCAGTACTTC. It codes for CASSLVARLAGSFNEQYF.

The chain employs TRBV27 and TRBJ2-7; 7 positions agree with TRBD1. Trimming removed 6 bases from V and 3 bases from J; junction bases left unmatched: 8. Germline V gene sequence: CDR1 MNHEY, CDR2 SMNVEV (reference sequence). The CDR3 is 14 residues long. The CDR3 DNA is TGTGCCAGCAGGAGACAGGGCGAGGTCTACGAGCAGTACTTC. It codes for CASRRQGEVYEQYF.

The chain joins TRBV7-9 to TRBJ2-7, with D hard to call. The CDR3 is made up of 12 amino acids. CDR1 is SEHNR, CDR2 FQNEAQ, per germline (reference sequence). Between the trimmed V and J ends, which lost 6 bases and 6 bases, there was a span of 12 bases. The CDR3 here is CASSLVPSEQYF. The CDR3 region has the DNA TGTGCCAGCAGTCTAGTACCCAGCGAGCAGTACTTC.

This clone was found a few times. The chain uses TRBV18 and TRBJ2-3; 8 bases are shared with TRBD1. With 3 bases clipped from V and 3 bases from J, the junction kept 2 bases outside the gene matches. This CDR3 region has 14 residues. The germline V gene has CDR1 KGHSH and CDR2 LQKENI. This chain's CDR3 is CASSPRGQTDTQYF. The CDR3 DNA sequence: TGTGCCAGCTCACCCAGGGGGCAGACAGATACGCAGTATTTT. Full variable domain (remainder filled in from reference TRBV18 and TRBJ2-3): NAGVMQNPRHLVRRRGQEARLRCSPMKGHSHVYWYRQLPEEGLKFMVYLQKENIIDESGMPKERFSAEFPKEGPSILRIQQVVRGDSAAYFCASSPRGQTDTQYFGPGTRLTVL.

The rearrangement uses TRBV14 and TRBJ2-2; weak D call: TRBD2 (6 bases). There are 16 residues in the CDR3. CDR1 SGHDN and CDR2 FVKESK come from the germline V gene. V was shortened by 1 base and J by 4 bases, with 13 bases between the two germline ends. CDR3 residues: CASSQVGLITTGELFF. CDR3 nucleotides: TGTGCCAGCAGCCAAGTGGGACTCATTACCACCGGGGAGCTGTTTTTT.